This record concerns one T cell receptor (beta chain) sequence. In the original workflow: Nucleated cell number was recorded as an estimate derived from reference gene primer amplification. The protocol was immunoSEQ multiplex PCR, while the TCRdb copy is restricted to in-frame clones and leaves out a portion. V and J calls and clone size are those listed in that table; D and trimming were worked out from the DNA. Counted here are some 180,000 clones, around 80% occurring once; the ten biggest clones make up about 13%. The length of the CDR3 is 16 residues. Germline CDR1 LGHNA, CDR2 YNFKEQ. Trimming took off 0 bases at V and 1 base at J, with 13 bases between the two ends. These data originate in a study of blood T cell repertoires in COVID-19. About the research overall: Sites in the United States, Italy and Spain provided acute and convalescent COVID-19 samples.

This chain joins TRBV4-2 and TRBJ2-7; weak D call: TRBD2 (5 bases). The sequenced sample consisted of peripheral blood. The sequence came from a man in his fifties or sixties who had recovered from COVID-19. This CDR3 reads CASSQDRSAYSYEQYF. CDR3 nucleotides: TGTGCCAGCAGCCAAGATCGTAGCGCTTATTCCTACGAGCAGTACTTC.